The rows below give T cell receptor beta chains drawn from one sample of a study of T cell clones after liver transplantation. Sequenced by immunoSEQ multiplex PCR; TCRdb stores in-frame clones only, minus some. Of roughly 97,000 clones listed, 75% to 90% are singletons. Here the sequenced sample was CD4+ T cells from blood, taken before liver transplant. The receptors come from a human donor who received a liver transplant. Both conserved end residues are part of each CDR3. The D gene is left open where the match is weak. Clone size, where shown, is once, few, many, or a class for clones that have expanded.

V	D	size	J	DNA	CDR3
TRBV7-9	.	once	TRBJ2-5	TGTGCCAGCAGCTTAGGAGTAGCGGTAGAGACCCAGTACTTC	CASSLGVAVETQYF
TRBV18	.	.	TRBJ1-5	TGTGCCAGCTCAACCCTGGAGGTTGGCAATCAGCCCCAGCATTTT	CASSTLEVGNQPQHF
TRBV18	.	few	TRBJ2-1	TGTGCCAGCTCACCTCCCGACAGGCGTCTCTACAATGAGCAGTTCTTC	CASSPPDRRLYNEQFF
TRBV6-5	.	.	TRBJ2-2	TGTGCCAGCAGTCCCCTAGGGGTACTTGCCGGGGAGCTGTTTTTT	CASSPLGVLAGELFF
TRBV11-2	.	.	TRBJ1-2	TGTGCCAGCAGCCCCCGGGGCACGACAGTTCGCCCCCATGGCTACACCTTC	CASSPRGTTVRPHGYTF
TRBV21-1	.	few	TRBJ2-7	TGTGCCATCTCGGAATGGGCCAAGCAGTACTTC	CAISEWAKQYF
TRBV7-2	.	.	TRBJ2-3	TGTGCCAGCAGCCCGGGACCAACAACAGATACGCAGTATTTT	CASSPGPTTDTQYF
TRBV9	.	.	TRBJ2-2	TGTGCCAGCAGCTTGGGACATACGAACACCGGGGAGCTGTTTTTT	CASSLGHTNTGELFF
TRBV6-6	.	once	TRBJ2-1	TGTGCCACCCTGGGGTATACGGGAGCTTACAATGAGCAGTTCTTC	CATLGYTGAYNEQFF
TRBV11-2	TRBD2	.	TRBJ2-7	TGTGCCAGCAGCATGGGGGGTAGCGGGAGAAAGAGGAACGAGCAGTACTTC	CASSMGGSGRKRNEQYF
TRBV14	.	.	TRBJ2-7	TGTGCCAGCAGCCAAGGGGCAGTGGGGGCGCGGTACGAGCAGTACTTC	CASSQGAVGARYEQYF
TRBV5-1	.	.	TRBJ1-1	TGCGCCAGCACCAAACAGTCCCAGACTGAAGCTTTCTTT	CASTKQSQTEAFF
TRBV18	.	.	TRBJ1-2	TGTGCCAGCTCACCGGAACAGAGCTATGGCTACACCTTC	CASSPEQSYGYTF
TRBV30	.	.	TRBJ2-7	TGTGCCTGGAGTTACGGCGGAAGTGCCTACGAGCAGTACTTC	CAWSYGGSAYEQYF
TRBV19	TRBD1	.	TRBJ1-2	TGTGCCAGTAGTGCTCCGGGACAGGGAGTGTCTGGCTACACCTTC	CASSAPGQGVSGYTF
TRBV2	TRBD1	.	TRBJ2-3	TGTGCCAGTCGGACAGGGGTAGCAGATACGCAGTATTTT	CASRTGVADTQYF
TRBV6-1	.	.	TRBJ1-5	TGTGCCAGCAGCCAGGACAGAGCTAGCAATCAGCCCCAGCATTTT	CASSQDRASNQPQHF
TRBV27	.	.	TRBJ2-3	TGTGCCAGCAGTTTAATACGGGGCACAGATACGCAGTATTTT	CASSLIRGTDTQYF
TRBV6-1	.	.	TRBJ2-7	TGTGCCAGCAGTATACGGGGACTGGACTCCTACGAGCAGTACTTC	CASSIRGLDSYEQYF
TRBV7-2	TRBD2	.	TRBJ2-1	TGTGCCAGCAGCTTAGGTAGCGGGAGTGGGGAGTTCTTC	CASSLGSGSGEFF
TRBV27	.	.	TRBJ2-7	TGTGCCCCCCGCGGCTACGAGCAGTACTTC	CAPRGYEQYF
TRBV7-2	TRBD1	.	TRBJ1-4	TGTGCCAGCAGCATACACAGGGGACTGAATGAAAAACTGTTTTTT	CASSIHRGLNEKLFF
TRBV18	TRBD1	.	TRBJ2-7	TGTGCCAGCTCCCCAGGACAGGGGAGAATGGTCTACGAGCAGTACTTC	CASSPGQGRMVYEQYF
TRBV7-9	.	.	TRBJ1-3	TGTGCCAGCAGCTTAACATCGGGTTGGAGGGGTTTTGGAAACACCATATATTTT	CASSLTSGWRGFGNTIYF
TRBV16	.	.	TRBJ1-3	TGTGCCAGCAGCCAATTCAGGGTTGGAAACACCATATATTTT	CASSQFRVGNTIYF
TRBV15	.	once	TRBJ2-7	TGTGCCACCAGCAGTACCTCTCGGCCTGCCGGGGACCTCGCCGAGCAGTACTTC	CATSSTSRPAGDLAEQYF
TRBV5-1	.	.	TRBJ2-3	TGCGCCAGCAGCGGGTCTCTAAATACGCAGTATTTT	CASSGSLNTQYF
TRBV6-6	.	.	TRBJ1-1	TGTGCCAGCAGTTACGGTGGCACTGAAGCTTTCTTT	CASSYGGTEAFF
TRBV5-1	.	.	TRBJ1-3	TGCGCCAGCAGCTTGGTCCCTATCTCTGGAAACACCATATATTTT	CASSLVPISGNTIYF
TRBV2	.	.	TRBJ2-2	TGTGCCAGCAGTTCGGAGGCCACCGGGGAGCTGTTTTTT	CASSSEATGELFF
TRBV7-9	.	.	TRBJ2-7	TGTGCCAGCAGCGTCACTAGCAGTCTTCCCCCCCACGAGCAGTACTTC	CASSVTSSLPPHEQYF
TRBV5-6	.	.	TRBJ2-5	TGTGCCAGCAGGGACTCAGGGAGTCGTTTAACCCAGTACTTC	CASRDSGSRLTQYF
TRBV12-5	TRBD1	.	TRBJ2-5	TGTGCTAGTGGTTTGGGCATCACAGGGGGCCAAGAGACCCAGTACTTC	CASGLGITGGQETQYF
TRBV5-4	.	.	TRBJ2-1	TGTGCCAGCAGCCCCGGGGGAATTCGGAAGAATGAGCAGTTCTTC	CASSPGGIRKNEQFF
TRBV6-1	.	.	TRBJ2-1	TGTGCCAGCACCCTCTGGAGAGATGAGCAGTTCTTC	CASTLWRDEQFF
TRBV6-6	.	.	TRBJ1-3	TGTGCCAGCAGTTGGGGGGGATCTGGAGGAAACACCATATATTTT	CASSWGGSGGNTIYF
TRBV15	TRBD2	.	TRBJ2-5	TGTGCCACCAGCAGAGCCAGGACTAGCGGGGCAGAGACCCAGTACTTC	CATSRARTSGAETQYF
TRBV14	.	.	TRBJ1-1	TGTGCCAGCAGCCAAGATGTGTACACTGAAGCTTTCTTT	CASSQDVYTEAFF
TRBV5-1	TRBD2	few	TRBJ2-5	TGCGCCAGCAGCTTCACGGCGGGGGGGCTAGAGACCCAGTACTTC	CASSFTAGGLETQYF
TRBV11-2	TRBD1	.	TRBJ2-6	TGTGCCAGCAGCGCGGACAGGGGGCCCACCGTCTCTGGGGCCAACGTCCTGACTTTC	CASSADRGPTVSGANVLTF
TRBV9	.	once	TRBJ2-2	TGTGCCAGCAGCGTAGGAGATGCGGCGTCCGGGGAGCTGTTTTTT	CASSVGDAASGELFF